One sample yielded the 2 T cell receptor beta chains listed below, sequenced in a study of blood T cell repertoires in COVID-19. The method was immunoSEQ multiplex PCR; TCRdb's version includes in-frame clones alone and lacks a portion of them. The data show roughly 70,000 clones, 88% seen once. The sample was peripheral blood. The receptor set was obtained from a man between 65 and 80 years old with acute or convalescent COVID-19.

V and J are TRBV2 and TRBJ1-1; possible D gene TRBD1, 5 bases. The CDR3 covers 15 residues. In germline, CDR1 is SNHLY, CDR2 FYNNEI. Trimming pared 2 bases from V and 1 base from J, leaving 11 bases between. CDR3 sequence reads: CASSETGVGNTEAFF. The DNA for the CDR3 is TGTGCCAGCAGTGAAACGGGGGTTGGGAACACTGAAGCTTTCTTT.

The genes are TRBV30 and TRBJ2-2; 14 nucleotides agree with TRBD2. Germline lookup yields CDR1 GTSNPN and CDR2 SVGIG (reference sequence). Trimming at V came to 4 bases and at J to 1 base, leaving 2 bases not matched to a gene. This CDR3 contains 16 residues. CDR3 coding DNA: TGTGCCTGGACCGGGACTAGCGGGGGGAACACCGGGGAGCTGTTTTTT. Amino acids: CAWTGTSGGNTGELFF.